This TCR beta chain is drawn from a study of blood T cells in healthy people across ages. With regard to this clonotype: Antigen unknown.

Together with a sample-barcoded 5' primer, a J-beta primer mix was included in a second PCR lasting about 7 to 11 cycles. From the 5' RACE reads, TCRdb called clonotypes with MiXCR, one entry per CDR3 protein. The sample lists approximately 1,000,000 distinct CDR3 sequences; 40% to 50% were seen once. Regarding the study as a whole: The CMV status of each donor remained undetermined, and this could have confounded shifts in expanded clonotypes.

The CDR3 extends over 14 amino acids. Trimming left V 2 bases short and J 0 bases short, with 6 bases between. Germline V gene sequence: CDR1 ENHRY, CDR2 SYGVKD. The J gene is TRBJ2-3, the V gene TRBV10-3, with D uncertain. The source of this sequence is a woman between 55 and 75 years old in good health. Material for sequencing was blood. CDR3 sequence (DNA): TGTGCCATCAGTGAGATACTGAGCACAGATACGCAGTATTTT. It specifies CAISEILSTDTQYF.